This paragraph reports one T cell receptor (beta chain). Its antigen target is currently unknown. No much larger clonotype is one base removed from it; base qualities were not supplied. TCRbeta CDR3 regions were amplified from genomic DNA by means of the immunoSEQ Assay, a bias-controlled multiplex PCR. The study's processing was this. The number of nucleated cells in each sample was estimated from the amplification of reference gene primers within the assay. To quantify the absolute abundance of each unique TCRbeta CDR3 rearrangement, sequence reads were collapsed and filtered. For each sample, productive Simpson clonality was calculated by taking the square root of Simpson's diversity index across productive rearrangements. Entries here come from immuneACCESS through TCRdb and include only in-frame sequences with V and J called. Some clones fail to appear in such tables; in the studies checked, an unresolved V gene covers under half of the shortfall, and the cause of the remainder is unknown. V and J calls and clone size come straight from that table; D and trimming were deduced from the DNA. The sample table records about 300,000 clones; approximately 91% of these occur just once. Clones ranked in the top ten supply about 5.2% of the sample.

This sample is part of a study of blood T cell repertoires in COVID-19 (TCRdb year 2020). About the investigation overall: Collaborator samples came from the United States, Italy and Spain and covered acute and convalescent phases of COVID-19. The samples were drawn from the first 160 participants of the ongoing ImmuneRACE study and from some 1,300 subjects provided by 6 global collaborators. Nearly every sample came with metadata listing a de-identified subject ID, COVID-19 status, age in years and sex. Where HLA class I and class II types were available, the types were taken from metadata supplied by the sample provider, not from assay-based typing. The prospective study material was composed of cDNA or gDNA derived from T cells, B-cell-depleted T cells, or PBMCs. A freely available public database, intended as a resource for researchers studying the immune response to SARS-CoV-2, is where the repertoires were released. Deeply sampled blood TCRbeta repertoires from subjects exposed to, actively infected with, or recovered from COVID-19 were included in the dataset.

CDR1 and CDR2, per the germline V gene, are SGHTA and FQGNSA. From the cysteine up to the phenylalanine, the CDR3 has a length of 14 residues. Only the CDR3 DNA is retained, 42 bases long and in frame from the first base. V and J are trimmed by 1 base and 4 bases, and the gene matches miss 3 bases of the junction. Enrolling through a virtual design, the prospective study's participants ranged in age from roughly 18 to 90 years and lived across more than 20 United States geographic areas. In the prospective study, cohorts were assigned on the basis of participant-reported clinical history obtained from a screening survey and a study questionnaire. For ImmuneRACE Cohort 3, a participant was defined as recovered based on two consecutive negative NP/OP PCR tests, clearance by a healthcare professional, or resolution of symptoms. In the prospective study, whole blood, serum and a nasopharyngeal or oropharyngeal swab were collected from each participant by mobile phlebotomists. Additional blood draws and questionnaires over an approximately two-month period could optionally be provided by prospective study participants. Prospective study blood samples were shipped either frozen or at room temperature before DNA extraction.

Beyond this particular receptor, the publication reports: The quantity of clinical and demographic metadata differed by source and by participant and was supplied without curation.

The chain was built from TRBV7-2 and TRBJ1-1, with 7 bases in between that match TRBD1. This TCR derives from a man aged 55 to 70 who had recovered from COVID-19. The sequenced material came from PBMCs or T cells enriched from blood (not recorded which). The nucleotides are TGTGCCAGCAGCTTAGTCAGGGGGACCACTGAAGCTTTCTTT. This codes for CASSLVRGTTEAFF.